The 26 T cell receptor beta chains in this list originate from one sample, sequenced in a study of blood T cell repertoires in COVID-19. TCRdb's copy holds only in-frame clones and misses some; the assay was immunoSEQ multiplex PCR. The sample records 260,000 or so clones, approximately 90% being singletons. Sequenced material: PBMCs or T cells enriched from blood (not recorded which). The receptors stem from a young man who had recovered from COVID-19.

The chain is built from TRBV15 and TRBJ2-1; TRBD1 aligns across 10 bases. Germline values: CDR1 LNHNV, CDR2 YYDKDF (reference sequence). The CDR3 covers 14 residues. V lost 5 bases to trimming and J lost 7 bases; unmatched junction nucleotides: 5. In DNA form, the CDR3 reads TGTGCCACCAGCCAAAGGACAGGGGGGAATGAGCAGTTCTTC. Protein product: CATSQRTGGNEQFF.

The chain couples TRBV5-1 to TRBJ2-7; D remains unclear. Deletions cut 1 base from V and 0 bases from J, with 8 bases between. This CDR3 is 14 amino acids long. CDR1 SGHRS and CDR2 YFSETQ come from the germline V gene. The CDR3 here is CASSLHSSSYEQYF. The CDR3, as DNA: TGCGCCAGCAGCTTGCACAGTTCCTCCTACGAGCAGTACTTC.

This chain connects TRBV19 to TRBJ1-5; D gene unclear. CDR3 length: 14 residues. V was clipped by 0 bases and J by 7 bases, with 10 bases between them. Per germline, CDR1 LNHDA and CDR2 SQIVND (reference sequence). The CDR3 DNA reads TGTGCCAGTAGTATAGAGCATCTTGGCCAGCCCCAGCATTTT. Translating gives CASSIEHLGQPQHF.

J is TRBJ1-6 and V is TRBV10-2; D is undetermined. This CDR3 is 13 amino acids long. Trimming removed 6 bases at V and 8 bases at J, with 11 bases between. Looked up from germline, CDR1 is WSHSY and CDR2 is SAAADI. The CDR3 nucleotides read TGCGCCAGCAGACGGGAATGGGATTCACCCCTCCACTTT. This encodes CASRREWDSPLHF.

The chain couples TRBV11-2 to TRBJ2-5; D unclear. The length of the CDR3 is 14 residues. Per germline, CDR1 SGHAT and CDR2 FQNNGV. V lost 1 base and J 2 bases, leaving 8 bases between the germline ends. CDR3 protein: CASSLGPVQETQYF. The CDR3 region has the DNA TGTGCCAGCAGCTTAGGCCCGGTTCAAGAGACCCAGTACTTC.

The chain employs TRBV3-1 (or the pseudogene TRBV3-2) and TRBJ1-5; tentative D call: TRBD1 (5 bases). Trimming cost V 2 bases and J 0 bases, with 8 bases left between them. This CDR3 contains 15 residues. CDR1 is LGHDT, CDR2 YNNKEL, per germline (reference sequence). The CDR3 coding sequence is TGTGCCAGCAGCCAACATGACAGTAGCAATCAGCCCCAGCATTTT. This gives the protein CASSQHDSSNQPQHF.

The V call is TRBV30, the J call TRBJ2-7; D call uncertain. The V gene lost 0 bases and the J gene lost 1 base, with 4 bases spanning the gap. CDR3 size: 12 residues. Per germline, CDR1 GTSNPN and CDR2 SVGIG (reference sequence). The CDR3 DNA reads as TGTGCCTGGAGTGTGCGGTCCTACGAGCAGTACTTC. Its protein product is CAWSVRSYEQYF. Together with reference TRBV30 and TRBJ2-7, the CDR3 gives the full variable domain: SQTIHQWPATLVQPVGSPLSLECTVEGTSNPNLYWYRQAAGRGLQLLFYSVGIGQISSEVPQNLSASRPQDRQFILSSKKLLLSDSGFYLCAWSVRSYEQYFGPGTRLTVT.

The chain joins TRBV5-1 to TRBJ1-1; D may be TRBD1 (6 bases). The CDR3 covers 13 residues. Germline values: CDR1 SGHRS, CDR2 YFSETQ. With 2 bases removed from V and 7 bases from J, the gap between germline ends came to 12 bases. The CDR3, as DNA: TGCGCCAGCAGCTTTGCAGGGGAAGATGAAGCTTTCTTT. Its translation is CASSFAGEDEAFF.

V and J are TRBV3-1 (or the pseudogene TRBV3-2) and TRBJ1-1; D not certain. The CDR3 has 13 residues. Trimming removed 3 bases from V and 2 bases from J, with 7 bases in between. Germline CDR1 LGHDT, CDR2 YNNKEL (reference sequence). The CDR3 DNA sequence: TGTGCCAGCAGCCACGGTTATAACACTGAAGCTTTCTTT. Its translation: CASSHGYNTEAFF.

This rearrangement joins TRBV11-2 to TRBJ2-5, with D uncertain. The ends were cut back, 1 base at V and 2 bases at J, with 8 bases in the middle. Per germline, CDR1 SGHAT and CDR2 FQNNGV. The length of the CDR3 is 14 residues. This CDR3 reads CASSLGSLQETQYF. The CDR3 nucleotides read TGTGCCAGCAGCTTAGGGTCCCTACAAGAGACCCAGTACTTC. Full variable domain (rest looked up from reference TRBV11-2 and TRBJ2-5): EAGVAQSPRYKIIEKRQSVAFWCNPISGHATLYWYQQILGQGPKLLIQFQNNGVVDDSQLPKDRFSAERLKGVDSTLKIQPAKLEDSAVYLCASSLGSLQETQYFGPGTRLLVL.

The chain joins TRBV7-6 to TRBJ2-1; 8 bases align to TRBD2. Germline V gene sequence: CDR1 SGHVS, CDR2 FNYEAQ. The CDR3 sequence is 15 residues long. V lost 5 bases, J lost 0 bases, and 3 bases stayed unmatched. The CDR3 is CASSRSGSSYNEQFF. CDR3 nucleotide sequence: TGTGCCAGCAGCAGAAGCGGGAGCTCCTACAATGAGCAGTTCTTC.

The chain has TRBV7-8 and TRBJ2-2; 7 bases map to TRBD1. CDR1 and CDR2 (germline): SGHVS, FQNEAQ. V dropped 4 bases and J dropped 7; count of bases not matched to a gene: 6. This CDR3 is 14 amino acids long. Here the CDR3 DNA reads TGTGCCAGCAGCTCAACAGGGGTTGGCGGGGAGCTGTTTTTT. Translated, it gives CASSSTGVGGELFF.

The chain couples TRBV9 to TRBJ2-1; TRBD2 agrees at 7 bases. The V and J ends lost 3 bases and 0 bases, in that order; junction bases with no gene match: 6. There are 16 residues in the CDR3. Germline CDR1 reads SGDLS; CDR2 reads YYNGEE. CDR3 sequence reads: CASSAVAGLSYNEQFF. As DNA, the CDR3 is TGTGCCAGCAGCGCTGTAGCGGGCCTCTCCTACAATGAGCAGTTCTTC.

The V gene is TRBV10-3, the J gene TRBJ1-2; 10 nucleotides line up with TRBD1. Germline values: CDR1 ENHRY, CDR2 SYGVKD. The CDR3 spans 15 residues. Losses at the gene ends were 8 bases for V and 1 base for J; bases not matched to a gene: 7. CDR3 DNA: TGTGCCATCCTCGAGACAGGGGGCGATAACTATGGCTACACCTTC. It codes for CAILETGGDNYGYTF.

The chain employs TRBV21-1 and TRBJ1-2; TRBD1, as called in the table, went unchecked against the DNA. TRBV21-1 is deemed a pseudogene. The CDR3 sequence is 13 residues long. The CDR3 bases are TGTGCCACCAGCCAGGACAGGGGGCATGGCTACACCTTC. The encoded protein is CATSQDRGHGYTF.

J is TRBJ2-1 and V is TRBV9; TRBD2 aligns across 8 bases. CDR3 size: 15 residues. CDR1 SGDLS and CDR2 YYNGEE come from the germline V gene. V lost 4 bases and J lost 7; bases outside the gene matches: 10. The CDR3 reads CASSPRPTGGNEQFF. The CDR3 region has the DNA TGTGCCAGCAGCCCCCGGCCTACGGGAGGGAATGAGCAGTTCTTC.

The chain employs TRBV10-3 and TRBJ2-7, with TRBD2 matching over 10 bases. This CDR3 region has 17 residues. CDR1 ENHRY and CDR2 SYGVKD come from the germline V gene. The ends lost 6 bases at V and 3 bases at J; junction bases unmatched: 14. CDR3 region: CAIRDQLAGSTSYEQYF. The CDR3 DNA sequence: TGTGCCATCAGGGACCAACTAGCGGGGAGCACAAGCTACGAGCAGTACTTC.

The chain employs TRBV7-3 and TRBJ2-2; 9 bases match TRBD2. The CDR3 spans 16 residues. V shed 5 bases and J 0 bases; nucleotides not matched to a gene: 4. The germline CDR1 and CDR2 sequences are SGHTA and FQGTGA. The CDR3 DNA reads as TGTGCCAGCAGCCAAACTAGCGGGTCGAACACCGGGGAGCTGTTTTTT. Translation gives CASSQTSGSNTGELFF.

This clone was counted a single time. The rearrangement joins TRBV7-8 to TRBJ2-7; 14 nucleotides agree with TRBD2. This CDR3 comprises 20 residues. CDR1 is SGHVS and CDR2 is FQNEAQ in the germline V gene. The V gene end was trimmed by 4 bases and the J gene end by 2 bases; junction bases not matched to a gene: 16. CDR3 residues: CASSYPVSGLAGADPYEQYF. CDR3 nucleotide sequence: TGTGCCAGCAGCTACCCCGTCTCGGGACTAGCGGGAGCGGACCCCTACGAGCAGTACTTC.

Only a few counts were recorded for this clone. The J gene is TRBJ1-6, the V gene TRBV12-5; tentative D call: TRBD1 (5 bases). Germline-derived CDR1 and CDR2 are LGHNT and FRNRAP. Trimming cost V 7 bases and J 5 bases, with 39 bases left between them. CDR3 length: 23 residues. Written as DNA, the CDR3 is TGTGCTAGTGCTTCCCGTGGTTCTATCCCCTCAAAGGGGAAGCCGCCTCATAATTCACCCCTCCACTTT. Its translation is CASASRGSIPSKGKPPHNSPLHF.

The V gene is TRBV30, the J gene TRBJ1-1; D is unresolved. The CDR3 runs to 13 residues. Germline CDR1 and CDR2: GTSNPN and SVGIG (reference sequence). V lost 3 bases to trimming and J lost 0 bases, with 8 bases between them. CDR3: CAWSNSLNTEAFF. In DNA form, the CDR3 reads TGTGCCTGGAGCAACAGTTTGAACACTGAAGCTTTCTTT.

The J gene is TRBJ1-1, the V gene TRBV10-3; TRBD1 agrees at 8 bases. V lost 4 bases and J lost 1; bases outside the gene matches: 5. The CDR3 extends over 15 amino acids. Germline lookup yields CDR1 ENHRY and CDR2 SYGVKD. The CDR3 sequence is CAISVEGTGNTEAFF. CDR3 nucleotide sequence: TGTGCCATCAGTGTAGAGGGGACAGGGAACACTGAAGCTTTCTTT.

This rearrangement joins TRBV30 to TRBJ1-4; 8 bases align to TRBD1. This CDR3 has 14 residues. From germline, CDR1 is GTSNPN and CDR2 SVGIG (reference sequence). V trimming: 2 bases; J trimming: 7 bases; junction bases outside the gene matches: 6. CDR3 coding DNA: TGTGCCTGGAGTATTACAGGGGGAGGTGAAAAACTGTTTTTT. Translation gives CAWSITGGGEKLFF.

The chain is built from TRBV19 and TRBJ2-7; 15 bases are a match to TRBD2. V dropped 8 bases and J dropped 4; count of bases not matched to a gene: 6. The CDR3 has 15 amino acids. Looked up from germline, CDR1 is LNHDA and CDR2 is SQIVND (reference sequence). CDR3 DNA sequence: TGTGCCAGTCGGGGACTAGCGGGGGGCCAATACGAGCAGTACTTC. Protein: CASRGLAGGQYEQYF. Filled out from reference TRBV19 and TRBJ2-7, the complete variable domain reads DGGITQSPKYLFRKEGQNVTLSCEQNLNHDAMYWYRQDPGQGLRLIYYSQIVNDFQKGDIAEGYSVSREKKESFPLTVTSAQKNPTAFYLCASRGLAGGQYEQYFGPGTRLTVT.

J is TRBJ2-2 and V is TRBV2, with 7 bases matching TRBD1. There are 13 residues in the CDR3. J gave up 3 bases and V 10 bases, and 5 bases lay outside the gene matches. CDR1 and CDR2 (germline): SNHLY, FYNNEI. Here the CDR3 reads CANRQGYTGELFF. DNA for the CDR3: TGTGCCAACAGACAGGGTTACACCGGGGAGCTGTTTTTT.

The chain links TRBV9 to TRBJ2-5, with 8 bases lining up with TRBD1. The germline V gene encodes CDR1 SGDLS and CDR2 YYNGEE. The CDR3 spans 15 residues. The V and J ends lost 0 bases and 4 bases, in that order; junction bases with no gene match: 5. The CDR3 sequence: CASSVDTGGRETQYF. The CDR3 DNA reads as TGTGCCAGCAGCGTAGATACAGGGGGGAGAGAGACCCAGTACTTC.